The entry that follows covers one T cell receptor beta chain sequence. The target antigen is unknown. TCRdb's table, derived via immunoSEQ multiplex PCR, lists solely in-frame clones and lacks some. Here the sample spans under 150,000 clones, more than 70% being singletons. V shed 4 bases and J shed 2 bases, with 18 bases lying between them. The CDR3 sequence is 17 residues long. CDR1 and CDR2 from the germline V gene are MGHRA and YSYEKL. The entry originates in a study of cytotoxic CD8 clonotypes in ibrutinib-treated CLL. About the research overall: IGHV unmutated about 17; relapsed/refractory about 10; treatment-naive roughly 14. Study-level findings and limits: Timing of sampling differed between sustained-remission and progressing patients. The public clonotypes identified were infrequent and showed contraction or stability on treatment. Clonality was elevated at ibrutinib response and had returned toward baseline at progression.

This TCR was sampled from a human donor with chronic lymphocytic leukemia. Specimen: PBMCs, collected after 36 months of ibrutinib treatment. The V call is TRBV4-1, the J call TRBJ1-3; D possibly corresponds to TRBD1 (5 bases). CDR3 protein: CASSPGPFSGPGNTIYF. CDR3 sequence (DNA): TGCGCCAGCAGCCCGGGACCGTTCTCCGGGCCTGGAAACACCATATATTTT.